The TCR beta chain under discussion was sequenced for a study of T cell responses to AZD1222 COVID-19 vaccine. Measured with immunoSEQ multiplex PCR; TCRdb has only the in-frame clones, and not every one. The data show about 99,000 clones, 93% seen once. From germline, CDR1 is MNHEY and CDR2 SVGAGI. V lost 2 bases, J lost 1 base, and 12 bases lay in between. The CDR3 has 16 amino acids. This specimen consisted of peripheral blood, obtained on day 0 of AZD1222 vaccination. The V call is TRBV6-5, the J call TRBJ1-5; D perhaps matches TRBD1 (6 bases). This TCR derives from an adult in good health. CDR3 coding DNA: TGTGCCAGCAGTTACGGGGGCCCCCTAAGCAATCAGCCCCAGCATTTT. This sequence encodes CASSYGGPLSNQPQHF.